This T cell receptor beta chain comes out of a study of spatial heterogeneity in lung cancer (dated by TCRdb to the late 2010s). The study in broad terms: Beta-chain transcripts were consistently detected in greater numbers than alpha-chain transcripts, which likely reflected higher beta-chain transcript abundance. In the raw uncorrected reads, each unique combination of TCR and UMI appeared on average more than ten times. A strong correlation was found between TCR transcript counts in tumor regions and a T cell transcriptional module score from matched bulk RNA-seq. The study linked features of the TCR repertoire to counts of nonsynonymous mutations, which were determined by whole-exome sequencing of tumor tissue. At surgery, both alpha and beta chains were TCR-sequenced in 200 to 250 tumor regions, fewer than 85 matched nontumor lung samples and some 56 PBMC samples. In non-small cell lung cancer, the study quantitatively compared TCR alpha and beta repertoires across several tumor regions, matched nontumor lung, and blood. Paper-wide results and their limitations: Estimated TCR-seq coverage of tumor T cells was only roughly 7.3% for alpha chains and about 14% for beta chains. The count of ubiquitous expanded TCRs correlated with the count of ubiquitous nonsynonymous mutations, and the count of regional expanded TCRs correlated with the count of regional nonsynonymous mutations. The number of expanded intratumoral alpha and beta TCRs correlated with the tumor nonsynonymous mutation count. Confirming at a functional level the hypothesis that regional TCRs recognize regional mutations was considered to require additional single-cell paired TCR alpha and beta sequencing.

Counted from cysteine to phenylalanine, this CDR3 has 14 amino acids. Only the CDR3 part of the read is kept: 42 bases, read in frame from the first base. CDR1 is given as DFQATT and CDR2 as SNEGSKA, both from the germline V gene (reference sequence). V is trimmed back by 6 bases and J by 5 bases, and the junction contains 7 bases that no gene match accounts for. This clonotype was seen repeatedly, ten times or more. Its target antigen remains unknown. It has no much larger one-base neighbor in the sample; base qualities were not kept. The receptor library was made with 5' RACE. Sequencing was performed on a NextSeq 500. In the TCR library protocol, a unique molecular identifier was attached to each TCR cDNA molecule so that PCR and sequencing errors could be corrected. From the authors' description of their analysis: TCR identification, UMI-based error correction and CDR3 extraction were performed with Decombinator tools. TCRs above a frequency of 2 per 1,000, corresponding to the top 1% of the tumor frequency distribution, were defined as expanded. Expanded tumor TCRs were classed as regional if statistically deemed absent (corrected P<0.05) from at least one tumor region, otherwise ubiquitous. Each repertoire was subsampled 100 times to 5,000 TCRs, after which Renyi diversity was computed with the R vegan package. CDR3 similarity networks were built from amino acid triplet string-kernel similarity, with CDR3s being connected when pairwise similarity was above 0.82. The public reads were reprocessed in TCRdb via fastp at Q25 and MiXCR, keeping in-frame beta chains. Each entry is one CDR3 protein sequence, shown with its most common DNA and genes. TCRdb's processing, not the authors' own work, is the source of the V and J calls. A total of under 5,500 distinct CDR3 sequences appear in this sample, 6.1% of them only once. The leading ten clones occupy roughly 30% of the sample.

The time point label on this specimen signifies: sample taken at primary tumor resection. The donors were 72 patients from the lung TRACERx cohort who had early-stage, untreated non-small cell lung cancer. Whole RNA extracted from tumor and nontumor lung tissue, or from cryopreserved PBMC samples, was used for TCR sequencing without cell sorting. Patients were selected for TCR sequencing only if sufficient RNA was available from at least two tumor regions. Before selection, tumor and adjacent nontumor lung specimens were reviewed by a lung pathologist. The sequence is built from TRBV20-1 and TRBJ2-3, with 11 middle bases fitting TRBD1. Sequenced here: lung tumor tissue, sampled at surgery. The source is a male donor with early-stage non-small cell lung cancer. The CDR3 has the sequence CSATDRGQGDTQYF. The base sequence is TGCAGTGCAACGGACAGGGGGCAGGGAGATACGCAGTATTTT.